This TCR beta chain was found in a study of T-cell reconstitution after alpha-beta-depleted transplantation in children. Preparation of the TCRbeta library was carried out with unique molecular identifiers. TCRdb used MiXCR to reprocess the PCR reads, holding one entry per CDR3 protein. The sample includes roughly 400,000 distinct CDR3 sequences, roughly 22% of them seen just once. Trimming took off 4 bases at V and 5 bases at J, with 8 bases between the two ends. The CDR3 extends over 11 amino acids. In germline, CDR1 is SQVTM, CDR2 ANQGSEA. This clonotype was detected many times. The TCR was taken from a human donor who donated a stem cell graft to a child with acute myeloid leukemia. The genes are TRBV29-1 and TRBJ2-5, with TRBD1 as a possible D gene (5 bases). Sample: PBMCs from the stem cell graft donor, taken from the stem cell graft. This CDR3 is CSVAGSETQYF. CDR3 nucleotide sequence: TGCAGCGTTGCAGGGTCCGAGACCCAGTACTTC.